This record covers a single TCR beta chain. TCRdb re-called the 5' RACE reads with MiXCR, one entry per CDR3 protein. This table holds approximately 550,000 distinct CDR3 sequences, around 21% found once. The data were taken from a study of T cells after yellow fever vaccination. The CDR3 loop spans 15 amino acids. V dropped 6 bases and J dropped 8 bases, with 20 bases sitting between them. This chain joins TRBV12-3 or TRBV12-4 and TRBJ2-1, with D perhaps matching TRBD2 (6 bases). This receptor was identified in a man younger than 45 who received the YFV17D yellow fever vaccine. The sample consisted of PBMCs, taken 15 days after the yellow fever booster vaccination. In DNA form, the CDR3 reads TGTGCCAGCAGCCATCGGGGGTATCGTCACGATGAGCAGTTCTTC. Translating it yields CASSHRGYRHDEQFF.